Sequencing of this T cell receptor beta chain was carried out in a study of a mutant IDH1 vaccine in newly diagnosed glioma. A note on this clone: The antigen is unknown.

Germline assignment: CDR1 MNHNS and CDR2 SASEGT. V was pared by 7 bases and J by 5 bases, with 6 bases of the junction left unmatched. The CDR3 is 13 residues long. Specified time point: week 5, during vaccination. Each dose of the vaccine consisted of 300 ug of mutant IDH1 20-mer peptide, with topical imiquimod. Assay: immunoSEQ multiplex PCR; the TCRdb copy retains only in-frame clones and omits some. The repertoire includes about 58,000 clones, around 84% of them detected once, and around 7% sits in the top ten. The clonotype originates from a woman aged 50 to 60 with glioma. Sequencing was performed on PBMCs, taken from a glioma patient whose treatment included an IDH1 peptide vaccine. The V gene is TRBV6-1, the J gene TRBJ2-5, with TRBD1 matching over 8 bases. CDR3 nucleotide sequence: TGTGCCAGCAATTTTAACAGGGGGGAGACCCAGTACTTC. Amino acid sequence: CASNFNRGETQYF.